Sequencing of this T cell receptor beta chain was carried out in a study of cytomegalovirus exposure and HLA in healthy donors. Findings of the study overall: Relative to the approximately 630-donor mean, N-insertions were reportedly fewer in an Asian-associated ancestry cluster in a later analysis.

Concerning this clone itself: Its antigen is not known.

The PCR made use of 60 Vbeta and 13 Jbeta primers. Profiling relied on immunoSEQ multiplex PCR, and the TCRdb table lists in-frame clones only, not all of them. The sample holds about 160,000 clones, 60% to 80% seen once. Source material: PBMCs. The receptor was isolated from a man in his fifties or sixties in good health and CMV-seronegative.

The CDR3 DNA reads as TGTGCCAGCAGCTGGACTACCCGGGGGACGCAGTATTTT. This encodes CASSWTTRGTQYF. The chain couples TRBV11-3 to TRBJ2-3; maybe TRBD2 (6 bases). There are 13 residues in the CDR3. Between the trimmed V and J ends, which lost 4 bases and 9 bases, there was a span of 14 bases. Germline lookup yields CDR1 SGHNT and CDR2 YENEEA. Looking up the rest from reference TRBV11-3 and TRBJ2-3 gives the full variable domain: EAGVVQSPRYKIIEKKQPVAFWCNPISGHNTLYWYLQNLGQGPELLIRYENEEAVDDSQLPKDRFSAERLKGVDSTLKIQPAELGDSAVYLCASSWTTRGTQYFGPGTRLTVL.